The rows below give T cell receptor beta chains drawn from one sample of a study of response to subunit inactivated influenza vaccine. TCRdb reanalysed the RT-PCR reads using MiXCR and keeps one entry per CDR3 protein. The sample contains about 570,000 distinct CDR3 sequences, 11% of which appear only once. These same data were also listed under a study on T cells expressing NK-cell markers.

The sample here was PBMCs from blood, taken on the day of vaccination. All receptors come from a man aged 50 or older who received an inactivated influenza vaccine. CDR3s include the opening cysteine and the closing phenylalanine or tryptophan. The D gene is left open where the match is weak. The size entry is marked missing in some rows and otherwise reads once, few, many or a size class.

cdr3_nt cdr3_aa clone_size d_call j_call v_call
TGTGCCAGCAGGACCGGGACAGCCTACGGCGGGGGGGCCTACGAGCAGTACTTC CASRTGTAYGGGAYEQYF few TRBD2 TRBJ2-7 TRBV12-3/TRBV12-4
TGTGCCAGCAGTTCAACCCCGGGGGAGACCCAGTACTTC CASSSTPGETQYF many . TRBJ2-5 TRBV7-6
TGTGCCAGCAGCTTAGTGGGACGCAGCTCCTACGAGCAGTACTTC CASSLVGRSSYEQYF many . TRBJ2-7 TRBV7-8
TGTGCCAGCAGCTTGGTGGGGGGATACACAGATACGCAGTATTTT CASSLVGGYTDTQYF many . TRBJ2-3 TRBV7-2
TGTGCCAGCAGCCAGGGGTTGGACAGGGGTCCGGGGAGCCGTAGTAGCGGGTACACAGATACGCAGTATTTT CASSQGLDRGPGSRSSGYTDTQYF . TRBD1 TRBJ2-3 TRBV14
TGCAGCGTTCTACGGGAGAGCTCCTACGAGCAGTACTTC CSVLRESSYEQYF . . TRBJ2-7 TRBV29-1
TGCGCCAGCAGGGCCGCCACCGGGGGATACAATGAGCAGTTCTTC CASRAATGGYNEQFF . . TRBJ2-1 TRBV5-1
TGCGCCAGCAGCTTGGAGATGGGCAAGAACACCGGGGAGCTGTTTTTT CASSLEMGKNTGELFF few . TRBJ2-2 TRBV5-1
TGTGCCAGCAGCTTAGAGCAGAATTCTAACTATGGCTACACCTTC CASSLEQNSNYGYTF few . TRBJ1-2 TRBV7-9
TGTGCCACCAGCAGCTGGGGGGGGACAGGGACCACCTACGAGCAGTACTTC CATSSWGGTGTTYEQYF few TRBD1 TRBJ2-7 TRBV15
TGTGCCAGCAGTTCTAGGCGAATGGATACGCAGTATTTT CASSSRRMDTQYF few . TRBJ2-3 TRBV12-3/TRBV12-4
TGTGCCAGTCCTCCCAGATTGGGTAGCACAGATACGCAGTATTTT CASPPRLGSTDTQYF few . TRBJ2-3 TRBV7-2
TGTGCCAGCAGCGGGGGTGGAGGCAGTGAGCAGTTCTTC CASSGGGGSEQFF . . TRBJ2-1 TRBV6-2/TRBV6-3
TGCAGTGCCCAATTTGGACACCAACGCAATGAGCAGTTCTTC CSAQFGHQRNEQFF few . TRBJ2-1 TRBV20-1
TGTGCCAGCAGCGCAAGGGGTTTCCCGGACATCTCCTACGAGCAGTACTTC CASSARGFPDISYEQYF . . TRBJ2-7 TRBV11-3
TGTGCCAGCGGAACCTGGGACAGAGGGTCCTACGAGCAGTACTTC CASGTWDRGSYEQYF . TRBD1 TRBJ2-7 TRBV12-3/TRBV12-4
TGTGCCAGCAGTCCTCTCAATGCCGGGACAGGGAAGGAAGCTTTCTTT CASSPLNAGTGKEAFF . TRBD1 TRBJ1-1 TRBV12-3/TRBV12-4
TGTGCCAGCAGCCCACTAGCGGGAGGCCGCTACGAGCAGTACTTC CASSPLAGGRYEQYF few TRBD2 TRBJ2-7 TRBV6-2/TRBV6-3
TGCGCCAGCAATGCGGGGAACACCGGGGAGCTGTTTTTT CASNAGNTGELFF few . TRBJ2-2 TRBV10-2
TGCGCCAGCAGCTTGGCTAGCGGGGGACCCACAGATACGCAGTATTTT CASSLASGGPTDTQYF few TRBD2 TRBJ2-3 TRBV5-1
TGCGCCAGCAGCTTGGCATCCGCAGGGACAGATACGCAGTATTTT CASSLASAGTDTQYF few . TRBJ2-3 TRBV5-1
TGTGCCAGCAGCCCCCGGGTAGCGGGGGTACAAGAGACCCAGTACTTC CASSPRVAGVQETQYF few TRBD2 TRBJ2-5 TRBV5-4
TGTGCCAGCAGCAGGACTAGCGGGACGGTAGATACGCAGTATTTT CASSRTSGTVDTQYF many TRBD2 TRBJ2-3 TRBV5-5
TGTGCCAGCAGCTTATCCGGGAGGACCGGCGAAGCTTTCTTT CASSLSGRTGEAFF . . TRBJ1-1 TRBV7-2
TGTGCCAGCACCGAGGGTTGGGACACTGAAGCTTTCTTT CASTEGWDTEAFF . . TRBJ1-1 TRBV7-9
TGCGCCAGCAGTTCCCCCGGACAGGGAATCTATGGCTACACCTTC CASSSPGQGIYGYTF few TRBD1 TRBJ1-2 TRBV5-1
TGTGCCAGCAGCCCGACTGTTAGCGCTTTGGATACGCAGTATTTT CASSPTVSALDTQYF few . TRBJ2-3 TRBV9
TGCGCCAGCAGCTTGGGTTCTAGCGGAGGGGGCTACAATGAGCAGTTCTTC CASSLGSSGGGYNEQFF few . TRBJ2-1 TRBV5-1
TGTGCCAGCAGCCCTCAGGAGGGGTGGGAGCAGTACTTC CASSPQEGWEQYF . . TRBJ2-7 TRBV9
TGTGCCAGCAGTGGGGGGGGCAGGGGAATCAAAAACATTCAGTACTTC CASSGGGRGIKNIQYF few . TRBJ2-4 TRBV28
TGTGCCAGCAGCTTGTTTCAAGAGACCCAGTACTTC CASSLFQETQYF . . TRBJ2-5 TRBV7-9
TGTGCCAGCCAAGCGGGAGGGGACGGGGAGCTGTTTTTT CASQAGGDGELFF . TRBD2 TRBJ2-2 TRBV11-3
TGCGCCAGCAGCTTGTGGGGGGACAATTCACCCCTCCACTTT CASSLWGDNSPLHF many . TRBJ1-6 TRBV5-1
TGTGCCACCAGCCCTGCAGGGTATTACGAGCAGTACTTC CATSPAGYYEQYF few . TRBJ2-7 TRBV15
TGTGCCTGGAGTAGATATTTGAACTATGGCTACACCTTC CAWSRYLNYGYTF . . TRBJ1-2 TRBV30
TGCGCCAGCAGCCGAACGGGACGGAACTTAGCCAAAAACATTCAGTACTTC CASSRTGRNLAKNIQYF many . TRBJ2-4 TRBV4-1
TGTGCCAGTAACTGGGCAGGGGCGAACACCGGGGAGCTGTTTTTT CASNWAGANTGELFF few . TRBJ2-2 TRBV19